This TCR beta chain was captured in a study of blood T cell repertoires in COVID-19. About the study: COVID-19 samples collected from the United States, Italy and Spain covered acute and convalescent phases. The cDNA or gDNA used as material had been derived from T cells, B-cell-depleted T cells, or PBMCs.

There are 15 residues in the CDR3. V lost 1 base, J lost 6 bases, and 13 bases lay in between. Germline V CDR1 and CDR2: MDHEN, SYDVKM. Per the study methods: Reference gene primer amplification yielded estimated nucleated cell counts. Assay used: immunoSEQ multiplex PCR; TCRdb lists only in-frame clones, some missing. Clone size and the V and J calls come from that table; the DNA yielded D and trimming. The data show about 190,000 clones, with about 77% seen just once and 2.5% to 3% held by the top ten. The specimen was peripheral blood. The clonotype comes from a woman aged 80 or over with active or convalescent COVID-19. This chain connects TRBV28 to TRBJ1-5; perhaps TRBD1 as D (6 bases). CDR3 loop: CASSLSLQGRQPQHF. The CDR3 DNA follows: TGTGCCAGCAGTTTATCCCTACAGGGACGTCAGCCCCAGCATTTT.